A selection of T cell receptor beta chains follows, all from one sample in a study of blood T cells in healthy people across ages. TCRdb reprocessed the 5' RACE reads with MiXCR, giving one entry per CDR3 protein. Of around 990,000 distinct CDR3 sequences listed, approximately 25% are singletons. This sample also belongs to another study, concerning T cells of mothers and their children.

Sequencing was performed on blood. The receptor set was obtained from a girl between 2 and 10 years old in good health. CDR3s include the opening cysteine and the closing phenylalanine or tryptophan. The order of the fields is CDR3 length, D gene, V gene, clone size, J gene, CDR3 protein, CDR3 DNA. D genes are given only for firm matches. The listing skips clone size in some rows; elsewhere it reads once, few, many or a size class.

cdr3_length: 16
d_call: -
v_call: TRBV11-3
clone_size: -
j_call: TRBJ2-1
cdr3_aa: CASSFAGGTAYNEQFF
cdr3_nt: TGTGCCAGCAGCTTCGCGGGTGGGACGGCTTACAATGAGCAGTTCTTC

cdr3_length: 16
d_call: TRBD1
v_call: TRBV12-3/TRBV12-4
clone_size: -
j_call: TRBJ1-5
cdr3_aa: CASSPLQGAFGQPQHF
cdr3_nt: TGTGCCAGCAGTCCCTTACAGGGGGCTTTCGGGCAGCCCCAGCATTTT

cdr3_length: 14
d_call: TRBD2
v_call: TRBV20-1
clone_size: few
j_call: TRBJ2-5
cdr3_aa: CSAWTSGGQETQYF
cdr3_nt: TGCAGTGCTTGGACTAGCGGGGGCCAAGAGACCCAGTACTTC

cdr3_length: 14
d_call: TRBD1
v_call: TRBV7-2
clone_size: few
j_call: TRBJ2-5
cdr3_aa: CASSIYRGQETQYF
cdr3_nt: TGTGCCAGCAGCATCTACAGGGGGCAGGAGACCCAGTACTTC

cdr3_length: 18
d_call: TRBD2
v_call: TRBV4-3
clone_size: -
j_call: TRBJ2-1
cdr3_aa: CASSQAHFRASGGDEQFF
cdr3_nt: TGCGCCAGCAGCCAAGCCCATTTTCGGGCTAGCGGGGGGGACGAGCAGTTCTTC

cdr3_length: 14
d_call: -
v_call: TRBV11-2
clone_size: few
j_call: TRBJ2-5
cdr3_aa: CASIRDPSGGTQYF
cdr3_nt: TGTGCCAGCATCAGGGACCCCTCCGGGGGGACCCAGTACTTC

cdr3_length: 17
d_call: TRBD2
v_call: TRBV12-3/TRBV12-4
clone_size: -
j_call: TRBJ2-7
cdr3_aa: CASSGTSGTVILYEQYF
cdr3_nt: TGTGCCAGCAGTGGGACTAGCGGGACCGTCATACTCTACGAGCAGTACTTC

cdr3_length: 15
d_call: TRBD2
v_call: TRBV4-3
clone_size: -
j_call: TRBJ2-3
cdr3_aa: CASSQGGGSTDTQYF
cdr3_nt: TGCGCCAGTAGCCAAGGCGGGGGTAGTACAGATACGCAGTATTTT

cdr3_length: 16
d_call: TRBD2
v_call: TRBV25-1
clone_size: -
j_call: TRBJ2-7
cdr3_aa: CASSEMGLAGAYEQYF
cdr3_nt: TGTGCCAGCAGTGAGATGGGACTAGCGGGAGCCTACGAGCAGTACTTC

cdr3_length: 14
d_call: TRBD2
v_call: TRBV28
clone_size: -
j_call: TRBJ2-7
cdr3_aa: CAITSGDFSYEQYF
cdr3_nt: TGTGCCATTACTAGCGGGGATTTCTCCTACGAGCAGTACTTC

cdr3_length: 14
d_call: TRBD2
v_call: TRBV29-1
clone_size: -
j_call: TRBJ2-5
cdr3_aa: CSTTGGGQRETQYF
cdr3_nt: TGCAGCACGACCGGCGGGGGGCAGAGGGAGACCCAGTACTTC

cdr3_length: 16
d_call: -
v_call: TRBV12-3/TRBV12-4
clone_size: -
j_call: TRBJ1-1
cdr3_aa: CASTPLYTGLNTEAFF
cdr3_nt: TGTGCCAGCACCCCTCTTTACACAGGGCTCAACACTGAAGCTTTCTTT

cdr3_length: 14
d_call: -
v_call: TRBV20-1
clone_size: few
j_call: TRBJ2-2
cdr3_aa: CSARPFGGTGELFF
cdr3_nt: TGCAGTGCTAGGCCTTTTGGGGGCACCGGGGAGCTGTTTTTT

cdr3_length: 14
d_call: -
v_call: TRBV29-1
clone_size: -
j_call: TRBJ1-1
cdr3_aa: CSVDGQTPNTEAFF
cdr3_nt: TGCAGCGTTGATGGTCAGACACCCAACACTGAAGCTTTCTTT

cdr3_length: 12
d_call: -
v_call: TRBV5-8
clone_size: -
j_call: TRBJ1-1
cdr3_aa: CASSPDSRGAFF
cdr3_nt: TGTGCCAGCAGCCCCGACAGCAGGGGCGCTTTCTTT

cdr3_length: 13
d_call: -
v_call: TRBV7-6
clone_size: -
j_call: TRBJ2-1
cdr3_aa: CASSLRQINEQFF
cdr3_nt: TGTGCCAGCAGCTTAAGACAGATCAATGAGCAGTTCTTC

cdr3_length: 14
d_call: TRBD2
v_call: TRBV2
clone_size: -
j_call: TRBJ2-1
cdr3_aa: CASKPGGAYNEQFF
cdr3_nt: TGTGCCAGCAAACCGGGAGGGGCCTACAATGAGCAGTTCTTC

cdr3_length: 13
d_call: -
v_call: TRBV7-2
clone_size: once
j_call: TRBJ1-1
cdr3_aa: CANSPDGWTEAFF
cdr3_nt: TGTGCCAACAGCCCGGACGGGTGGACTGAAGCTTTCTTT

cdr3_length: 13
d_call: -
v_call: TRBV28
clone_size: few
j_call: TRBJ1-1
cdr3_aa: CASSSDPDTEAFF
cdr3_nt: TGTGCCAGCAGTTCCGATCCCGACACTGAAGCTTTCTTT

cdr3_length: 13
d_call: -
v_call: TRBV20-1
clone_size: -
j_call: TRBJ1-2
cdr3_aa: CSETGSSNYGYTF
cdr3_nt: TGCAGTGAAACCGGGTCCTCAAACTATGGCTACACCTTC

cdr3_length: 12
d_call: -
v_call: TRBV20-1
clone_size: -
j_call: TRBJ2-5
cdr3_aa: CSVGAPQETQYF
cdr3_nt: TGCAGTGTCGGGGCCCCGCAAGAGACCCAGTACTTC

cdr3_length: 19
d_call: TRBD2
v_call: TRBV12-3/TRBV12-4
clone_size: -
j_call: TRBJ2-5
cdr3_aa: CASSPPILAGGSIQETQYF
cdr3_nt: TGTGCCAGCAGTCCGCCAATTCTAGCGGGAGGCTCGATCCAAGAGACCCAGTACTTC

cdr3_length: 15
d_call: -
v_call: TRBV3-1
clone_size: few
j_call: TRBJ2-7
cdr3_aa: CASSNDPDPQYEQYF
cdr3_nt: TGTGCCAGCAGCAACGACCCAGACCCCCAATACGAGCAGTACTTC

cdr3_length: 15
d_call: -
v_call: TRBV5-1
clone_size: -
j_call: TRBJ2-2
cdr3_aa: CASSLVQDNTGELFF
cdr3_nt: TGCGCCAGCAGCTTGGTACAGGACAACACCGGGGAGCTGTTTTTT

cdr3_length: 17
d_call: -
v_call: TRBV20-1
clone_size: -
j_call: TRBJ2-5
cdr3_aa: CSARDSWAPPGGETQYF
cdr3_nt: TGCAGTGCTAGAGATTCGTGGGCCCCTCCTGGGGGGGAGACCCAGTACTTC

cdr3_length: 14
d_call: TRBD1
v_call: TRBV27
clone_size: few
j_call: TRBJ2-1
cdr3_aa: CASRNAGTGNEQFF
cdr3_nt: TGTGCCAGCAGGAATGCCGGGACAGGTAATGAGCAGTTCTTC

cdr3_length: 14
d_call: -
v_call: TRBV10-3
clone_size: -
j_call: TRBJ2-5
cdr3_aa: CAISESTGEETQYF
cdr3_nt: TGTGCCATCAGTGAGTCGACAGGCGAAGAGACCCAGTACTTC

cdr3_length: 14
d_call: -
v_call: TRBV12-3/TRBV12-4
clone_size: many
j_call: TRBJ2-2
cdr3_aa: CASSPGANTGELFF
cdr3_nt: TGTGCCAGCAGTCCAGGGGCGAACACCGGGGAGCTGTTTTTT

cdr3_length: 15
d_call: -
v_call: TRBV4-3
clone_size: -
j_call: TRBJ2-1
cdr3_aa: CASSQDTGMSRVQFF
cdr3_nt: TGCGCCAGCAGCCAAGATACAGGGATGAGTAGGGTGCAGTTCTTC

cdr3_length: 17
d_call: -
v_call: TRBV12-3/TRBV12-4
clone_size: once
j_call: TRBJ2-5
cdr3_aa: CASSFPEYRAGQETQYF
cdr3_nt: TGTGCCAGCAGTTTTCCCGAATACCGGGCAGGACAAGAGACCCAGTACTTC

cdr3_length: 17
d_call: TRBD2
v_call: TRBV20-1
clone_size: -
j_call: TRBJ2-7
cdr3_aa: CSASGLDARAKIYEQYF
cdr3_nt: TGCAGTGCTAGTGGACTAGACGCCCGCGCGAAAATCTACGAGCAGTACTTC

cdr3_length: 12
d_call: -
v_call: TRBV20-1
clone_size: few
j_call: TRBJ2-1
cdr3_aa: CSARIPANEQFF
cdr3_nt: TGCAGTGCTAGAATACCAGCAAATGAGCAGTTCTTC

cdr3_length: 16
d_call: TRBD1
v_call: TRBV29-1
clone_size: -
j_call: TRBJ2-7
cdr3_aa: CSVTTREGAGTYGQYF
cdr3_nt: TGCAGCGTCACGACCCGAGAGGGGGCTGGGACCTACGGGCAGTACTTC

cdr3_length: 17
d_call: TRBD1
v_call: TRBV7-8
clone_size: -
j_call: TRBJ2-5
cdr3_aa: CASSATWDRLWGETQYF
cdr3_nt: TGTGCCAGCAGCGCAACCTGGGACAGATTGTGGGGGGAGACCCAGTACTTC

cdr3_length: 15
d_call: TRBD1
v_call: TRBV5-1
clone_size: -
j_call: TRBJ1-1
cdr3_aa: CASSLAQGGDTEAFF
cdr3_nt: TGCGCCAGCAGCTTGGCACAGGGGGGGGACACTGAAGCTTTCTTT